This entry concerns a single T cell receptor beta chain. Its antigen is currently unknown. This sample was taken from a study of cytomegalovirus exposure and HLA in healthy donors. Primers: 60 Vbeta forward and 13 Jbeta reverse. Measured with immunoSEQ multiplex PCR; TCRdb has only the in-frame clones, and not every one. The table records about 120,000 clones, around 67% of them present only once. Regarding the study as a whole: There were around 160 TCR beta chains listed as cytomegalovirus-associated. According to reports, the classifier identified cytomegalovirus status with high specificity and sensitivity. Most TCR sequences were seen very rarely across donors, but some public TCRs occurred in many.

Germline values: CDR1 SGHVS, CDR2 FQNEAQ. The length of the CDR3 is 16 residues. The V and J ends lost 4 bases and 3 bases, in that order; junction bases with no gene match: 10. The sequenced material came from PBMCs. This chain uses TRBV7-8 with TRBJ2-3; the match to TRBD2 covers 7 bases. This TCR was recovered from a middle-aged woman in good health and CMV-seronegative. The CDR3 protein is CASSSLQRGPTDTQYF. The CDR3 DNA reads TGTGCCAGCAGCTCCCTCCAGCGGGGCCCTACAGATACGCAGTATTTT. The full variable domain, completed using reference TRBV7-8 and TRBJ2-3, is GAGVSQSPRYKVAKRGQDVALRCDPISGHVSLFWYQQALGQGPEFLTYFQNEAQLDKSGLPSDRFFAERPEGSVSTLKIQRTQQEDSAVYLCASSSLQRGPTDTQYFGPGTRLTVL.